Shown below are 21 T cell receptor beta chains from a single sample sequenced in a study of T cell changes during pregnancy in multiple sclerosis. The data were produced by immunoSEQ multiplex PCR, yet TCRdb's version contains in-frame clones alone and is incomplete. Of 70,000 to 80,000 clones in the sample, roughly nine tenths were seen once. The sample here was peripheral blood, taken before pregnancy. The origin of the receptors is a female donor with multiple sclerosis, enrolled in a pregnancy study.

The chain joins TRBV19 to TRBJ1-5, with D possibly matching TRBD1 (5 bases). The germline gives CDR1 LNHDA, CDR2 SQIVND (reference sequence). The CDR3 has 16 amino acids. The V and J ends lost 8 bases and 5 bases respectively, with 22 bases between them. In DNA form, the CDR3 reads TGTGCCAGTGTAAAAGACGTGGGGCGAGATCATCAGCCCCAGCATTTT. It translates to CASVKDVGRDHQPQHF. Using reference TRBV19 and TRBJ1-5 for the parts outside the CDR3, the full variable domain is DGGITQSPKYLFRKEGQNVTLSCEQNLNHDAMYWYRQDPGQGLRLIYYSQIVNDFQKGDIAEGYSVSREKKESFPLTVTSAQKNPTAFYLCASVKDVGRDHQPQHFGDGTRLSIL.

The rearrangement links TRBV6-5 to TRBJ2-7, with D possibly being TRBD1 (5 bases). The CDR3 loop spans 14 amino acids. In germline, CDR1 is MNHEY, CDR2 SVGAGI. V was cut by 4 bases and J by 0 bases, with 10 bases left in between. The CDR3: CASSSDRNSYEQYF. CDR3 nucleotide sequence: TGTGCCAGCAGTTCTGACAGAAACTCCTACGAGCAGTACTTC.

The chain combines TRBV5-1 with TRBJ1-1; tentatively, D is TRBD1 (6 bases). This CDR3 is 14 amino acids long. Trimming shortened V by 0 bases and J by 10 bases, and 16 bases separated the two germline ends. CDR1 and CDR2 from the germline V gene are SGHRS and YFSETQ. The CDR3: CASSLGSGGPGAFF. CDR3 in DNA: TGCGCCAGCAGCTTGGGTAGCGGGGGGCCGGGAGCTTTCTTT.

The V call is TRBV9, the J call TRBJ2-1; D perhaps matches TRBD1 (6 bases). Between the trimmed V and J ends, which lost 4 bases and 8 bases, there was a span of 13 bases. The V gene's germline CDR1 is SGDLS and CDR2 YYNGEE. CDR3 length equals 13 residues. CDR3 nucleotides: TGTGCCAGCAGCTCACAGGGCAGCTATGAGCAGTTCTTC. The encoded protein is CASSSQGSYEQFF.

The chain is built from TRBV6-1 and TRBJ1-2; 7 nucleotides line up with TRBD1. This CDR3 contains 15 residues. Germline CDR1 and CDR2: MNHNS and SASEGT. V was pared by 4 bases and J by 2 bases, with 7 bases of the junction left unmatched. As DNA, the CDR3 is TGTGCCAGCAGTGCCACCGAGACAGGGAACTATGGCTACACCTTC. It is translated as CASSATETGNYGYTF.

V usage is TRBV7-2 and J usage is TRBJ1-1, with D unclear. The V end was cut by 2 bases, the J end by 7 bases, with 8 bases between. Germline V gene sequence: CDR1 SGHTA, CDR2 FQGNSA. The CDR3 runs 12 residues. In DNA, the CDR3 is TGTGCCAGCAGCTTAACGTACAGTGAAGCTTTCTTT. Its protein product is CASSLTYSEAFF.

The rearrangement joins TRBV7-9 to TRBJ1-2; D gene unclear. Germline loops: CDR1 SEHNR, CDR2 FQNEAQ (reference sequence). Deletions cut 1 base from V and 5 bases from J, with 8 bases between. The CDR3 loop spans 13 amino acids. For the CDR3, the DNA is TGTGCCAGCAGCTTAGGGGCAGAGTATGGCTACACCTTC. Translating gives CASSLGAEYGYTF.

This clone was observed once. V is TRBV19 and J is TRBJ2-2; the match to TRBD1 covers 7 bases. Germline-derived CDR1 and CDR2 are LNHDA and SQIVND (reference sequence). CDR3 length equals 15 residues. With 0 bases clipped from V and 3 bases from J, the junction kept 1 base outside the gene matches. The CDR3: CASSIETGYTGELFF. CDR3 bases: TGTGCCAGTAGTATAGAGACAGGGTACACCGGGGAGCTGTTTTTT.

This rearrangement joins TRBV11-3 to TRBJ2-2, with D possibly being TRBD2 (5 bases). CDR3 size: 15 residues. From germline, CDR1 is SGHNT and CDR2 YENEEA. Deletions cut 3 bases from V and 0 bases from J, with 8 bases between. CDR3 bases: TGTGCCAGCAGCTTCTCGAGGGCGAACACCGGGGAGCTGTTTTTT. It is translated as CASSFSRANTGELFF.

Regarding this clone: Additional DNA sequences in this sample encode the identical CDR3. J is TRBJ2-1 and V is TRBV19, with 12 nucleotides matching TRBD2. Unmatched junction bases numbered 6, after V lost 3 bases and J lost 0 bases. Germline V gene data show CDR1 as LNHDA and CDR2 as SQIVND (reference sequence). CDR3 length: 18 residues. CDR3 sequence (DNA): TGTGCCAGTAGTATTGGGCTAGCGGGAGGGAGCTCCTACAATGAGCAGTTCTTC. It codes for CASSIGLAGGSSYNEQFF.

The CDR3 spells CASSQGQGWTDTQYF. Written as DNA, the CDR3 is TGCGCCAGCAGCCAAGGACAGGGTTGGACAGATACGCAGTATTTT. The chain uses TRBV4-3 and TRBJ2-3, with TRBD1 matching over 7 bases. V lost 1 base to trimming and J lost 3 bases; unmatched junction nucleotides: 4. This CDR3 comprises 15 residues. CDR1 and CDR2 from the germline V gene are LGHNA and YSLEER.

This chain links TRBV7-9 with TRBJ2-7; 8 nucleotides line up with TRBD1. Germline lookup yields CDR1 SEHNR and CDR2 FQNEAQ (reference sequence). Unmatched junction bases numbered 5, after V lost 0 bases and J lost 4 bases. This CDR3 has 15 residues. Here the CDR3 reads CASSLAQGARYEQYF. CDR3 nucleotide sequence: TGTGCCAGCAGCTTAGCCCAGGGGGCAAGGTACGAGCAGTACTTC.

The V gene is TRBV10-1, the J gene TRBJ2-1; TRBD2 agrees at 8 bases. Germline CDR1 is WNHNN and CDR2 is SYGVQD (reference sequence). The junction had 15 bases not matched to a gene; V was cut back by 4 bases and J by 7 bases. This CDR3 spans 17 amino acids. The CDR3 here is CASSGGSGTPGRNEQFF. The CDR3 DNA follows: TGCGCCAGCAGTGGTGGTAGCGGGACCCCAGGGAGGAATGAGCAGTTCTTC.

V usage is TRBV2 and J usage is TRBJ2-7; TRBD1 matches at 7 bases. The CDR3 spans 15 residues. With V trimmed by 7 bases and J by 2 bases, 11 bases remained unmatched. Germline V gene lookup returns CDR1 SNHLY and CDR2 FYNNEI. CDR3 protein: CASTTGRQGTYEQYF. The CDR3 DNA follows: TGTGCCAGCACTACAGGACGACAGGGAACCTACGAGCAGTACTTC.

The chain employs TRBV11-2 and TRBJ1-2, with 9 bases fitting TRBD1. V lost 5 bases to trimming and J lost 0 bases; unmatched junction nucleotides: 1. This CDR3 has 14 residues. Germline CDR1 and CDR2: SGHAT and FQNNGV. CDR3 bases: TGTGCCAGCAGCAGGGACAGGGCTAACTATGGCTACACCTTC. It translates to CASSRDRANYGYTF.

The CDR3 reads CASSSGLAGSSSYNEQFF. CDR3 coding DNA: TGTGCCAGCAGCTCTGGACTAGCGGGATCCTCCTCCTACAATGAGCAGTTCTTC. The chain is built from TRBV7-2 and TRBJ2-1; 12 nucleotides line up with TRBD2. This CDR3 has 18 residues. J lost 0 bases, V lost 4 bases, and 7 bases had no gene match. Germline CDR1 reads SGHTA; CDR2 reads FQGNSA.

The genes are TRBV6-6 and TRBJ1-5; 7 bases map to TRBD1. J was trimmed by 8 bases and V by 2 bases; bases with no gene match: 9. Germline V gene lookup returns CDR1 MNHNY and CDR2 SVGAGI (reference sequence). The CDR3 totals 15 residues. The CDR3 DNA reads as TGTGCCAGCAGTTACAGGCAACAGGGGCTTGAGCCCCAGCATTTT. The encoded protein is CASSYRQQGLEPQHF.

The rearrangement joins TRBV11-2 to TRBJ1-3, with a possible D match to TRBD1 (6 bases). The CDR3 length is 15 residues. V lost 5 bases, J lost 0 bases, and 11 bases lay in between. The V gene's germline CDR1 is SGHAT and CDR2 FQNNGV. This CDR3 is CASSPLQGSGNTIYF. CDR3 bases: TGTGCCAGCAGCCCATTACAGGGCTCTGGAAACACCATATATTTT.

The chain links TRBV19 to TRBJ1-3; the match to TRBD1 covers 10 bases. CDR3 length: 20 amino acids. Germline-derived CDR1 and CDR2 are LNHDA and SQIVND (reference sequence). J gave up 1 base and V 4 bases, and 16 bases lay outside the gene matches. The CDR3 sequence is CASSTLTGQGFMGSGNTIYF. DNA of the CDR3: TGTGCCAGTAGTACCCTGACGGGACAGGGGTTTATGGGGTCTGGAAACACCATATATTTT.

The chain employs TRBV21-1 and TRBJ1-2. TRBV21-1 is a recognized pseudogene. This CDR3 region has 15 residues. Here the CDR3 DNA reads TGTGCCAGCAGCATGGCCCCCGGCGGGAACTATGGCTACACCTTC. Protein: CASSMAPGGNYGYTF.

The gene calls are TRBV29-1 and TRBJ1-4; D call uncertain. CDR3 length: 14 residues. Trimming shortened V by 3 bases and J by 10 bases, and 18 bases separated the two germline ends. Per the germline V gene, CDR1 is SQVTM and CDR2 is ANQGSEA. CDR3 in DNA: TGCAGCGTTGATCCCCCGAGCTCGGCAGGAAAACTGTTTTTT. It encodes CSVDPPSSAGKLFF.